These T cell receptor beta chains were read from a single sample in a study of blood T cell repertoires in COVID-19. Libraries were prepared by immunoSEQ multiplex PCR; TCRdb keeps only in-frame clonotypes and omits some of them. The sample has tens of thousands of clones; more than 75% are singletons. Material for sequencing was peripheral blood. The receptors here all came from an elderly woman with acute or convalescent COVID-19. The CDR3 runs from the conserved cysteine through the conserved F or W. A D gene is named only where the DNA matches it firmly. Size tells how often a clone was seen (once, few, many) or the class of an expanded clone, and some rows leave it out.

v_gene: TRBV18
abundance: .
j_gene: TRBJ2-7
d_gene: TRBD2
CDR3nt: TGTGCCAGCTCAGGGACTAGCGGGAGGTACGAGCAGTACTTC
CDR3aa: CASSGTSGRYEQYF

v_gene: TRBV29-1
abundance: .
j_gene: TRBJ2-5
d_gene: TRBD2
CDR3nt: TGCAGCGTTGTGTACGGGGGGGAGACCCAGTACTTC
CDR3aa: CSVVYGGETQYF

v_gene: TRBV7-9
abundance: few
j_gene: TRBJ2-3
d_gene: TRBD1
CDR3nt: TGTGCCAGCAGCTTACAAACAGGGGGCAATACAGATACGCAGTATTTT
CDR3aa: CASSLQTGGNTDTQYF

v_gene: TRBV2
abundance: few
j_gene: TRBJ1-2
d_gene: TRBD1
CDR3nt: TGTGCCAGCCGGTTATCAGGGGGCGGCTACACCTTC
CDR3aa: CASRLSGGGYTF

v_gene: TRBV28
abundance: .
j_gene: TRBJ1-2
d_gene: TRBD1
CDR3nt: TGTGCCAGCACCGGGGACAGGGGGCGAAGCTATGGCTACACCTTC
CDR3aa: CASTGDRGRSYGYTF

v_gene: TRBV6-6
abundance: .
j_gene: TRBJ1-5
d_gene: .
CDR3nt: TGTGCCAGCAGTCAACCCGTCCGGAATCAGCCCCAGCATTTT
CDR3aa: CASSQPVRNQPQHF

v_gene: TRBV28
abundance: .
j_gene: TRBJ2-5
d_gene: TRBD2
CDR3nt: TGTGCCAGCAGTACCAACCTCGGCGGGGGGGCGGGAAAGACCCAGTACTTC
CDR3aa: CASSTNLGGGAGKTQYF

v_gene: TRBV2
abundance: .
j_gene: TRBJ2-6
d_gene: TRBD1
CDR3nt: TGTGCCAGCAGTCCAGGGGGTAATGGGGCCAACGTCCTGACTTTC
CDR3aa: CASSPGGNGANVLTF

v_gene: TRBV7-8
abundance: .
j_gene: TRBJ1-1
d_gene: .
CDR3nt: TGTGCCAGCAGCACAGATACGCCGGTCACTGAAGCTTTCTTT
CDR3aa: CASSTDTPVTEAFF

v_gene: TRBV7-9
abundance: .
j_gene: TRBJ1-2
d_gene: TRBD1
CDR3nt: TGTGCCAGCAGCGACGCCGGACAGGGGTTAACTAACTATGGCTACACCTTC
CDR3aa: CASSDAGQGLTNYGYTF

v_gene: TRBV7-9
abundance: .
j_gene: TRBJ1-2
d_gene: TRBD1
CDR3nt: TGTGCCAGCAGCCCCGACCTAAGACAGGGGGGGGACTATGGCTACACCTTC
CDR3aa: CASSPDLRQGGDYGYTF

v_gene: TRBV7-9
abundance: .
j_gene: TRBJ1-2
d_gene: TRBD1
CDR3nt: TGTGCCTCAACTCGAGCCGGGACAGGGGGTTCCGGCTATGGCTACACCTTC
CDR3aa: CASTRAGTGGSGYGYTF

v_gene: TRBV6-1
abundance: .
j_gene: TRBJ2-7
d_gene: TRBD1
CDR3nt: TGTGCCAGCAGTGAAGTACAGGGGGTCGGCGAGCAGTACTTC
CDR3aa: CASSEVQGVGEQYF

v_gene: TRBV21-1
abundance: .
j_gene: TRBJ2-3
d_gene: .
CDR3nt: TGTGCCAGCAGCAAAGAAGTGGGAGGAACAGATACGCAGTATTTT
CDR3aa: CASSKEVGGTDTQYF

v_gene: TRBV11-2
abundance: .
j_gene: TRBJ2-7
d_gene: TRBD2
CDR3nt: TGTGCCAGCAGCCAGGGGACTAGCGGGAGTCACGAGCAGTACTTC
CDR3aa: CASSQGTSGSHEQYF

v_gene: TRBV7-6
abundance: .
j_gene: TRBJ2-3
d_gene: TRBD2
CDR3nt: TGTGCCAGCAGCTTGGGACTAGCGGCAAGCACAGATACGCAGTATTTT
CDR3aa: CASSLGLAASTDTQYF

v_gene: TRBV25-1
abundance: .
j_gene: TRBJ2-6
d_gene: TRBD1
CDR3nt: TGTGCCAGCGGCGGGACAGGGGGGGCCAACGTCCTGACTTTC
CDR3aa: CASGGTGGANVLTF

v_gene: TRBV27
abundance: .
j_gene: TRBJ2-7
d_gene: TRBD2
CDR3nt: TGTGCCAGCAGAAACCTATACTCTCTGACTAGCGGGAGGGCCGGATGGGACTACGAGCAGTACTTC
CDR3aa: CASRNLYSLTSGRAGWDYEQYF

v_gene: TRBV27
abundance: .
j_gene: TRBJ1-1
d_gene: .
CDR3nt: TGTGCCAGCTGTAGAGGGTCCACTATCAACACTGAAGCTTTCTTT
CDR3aa: CASCRGSTINTEAFF

v_gene: TRBV2
abundance: .
j_gene: TRBJ1-5
d_gene: TRBD1
CDR3nt: TGTGCCAGCAGGCGGGACAGGGTCGACCAGCCCCAGCATTTT
CDR3aa: CASRRDRVDQPQHF

v_gene: TRBV2
abundance: few
j_gene: TRBJ2-2
d_gene: TRBD2
CDR3nt: TGTGCCAGCAGTACGCCGGGACTAGCCAACACCGGGGAGCTGTTTTTT
CDR3aa: CASSTPGLANTGELFF

v_gene: TRBV19
abundance: .
j_gene: TRBJ2-7
d_gene: TRBD2
CDR3nt: TGTGCCAGTAACGCTTTAGCGGGAATAGGAGGGGAGCAGTACTTC
CDR3aa: CASNALAGIGGEQYF

v_gene: TRBV3-1/TRBV3-2
abundance: .
j_gene: TRBJ2-5
d_gene: .
CDR3nt: TGTGCCAGCAGCCAACCGGGACAACAAGAGACCCAGTACTTC
CDR3aa: CASSQPGQQETQYF

v_gene: TRBV2
abundance: .
j_gene: TRBJ2-2
d_gene: TRBD1
CDR3nt: TGTGCCAGCAAAATAGGGCAGGGGGCAACCGGGGAGCTGTTTTTT
CDR3aa: CASKIGQGATGELFF

v_gene: TRBV28
abundance: .
j_gene: TRBJ1-5
d_gene: .
CDR3nt: TGTGCCAGCAGTTACCCTGGGGGGGCGAATCAGCCCCAGCATTTT
CDR3aa: CASSYPGGANQPQHF

v_gene: TRBV7-9
abundance: .
j_gene: TRBJ2-6
d_gene: .
CDR3nt: TGTGCCAGCAGCTTCTACCGCTCTGGGGCCAACGTCCTGACTTTC
CDR3aa: CASSFYRSGANVLTF

v_gene: TRBV7-3
abundance: .
j_gene: TRBJ2-5
d_gene: .
CDR3nt: TGTGCCAGCAGCTTATTCCGTGAAGAGACCCAGTACTTC
CDR3aa: CASSLFREETQYF

v_gene: TRBV18
abundance: .
j_gene: TRBJ2-1
d_gene: TRBD1
CDR3nt: TGTGCCAGCTCACCTTTATACGGGACAGGGGATGCGAATGAGCAGTTCTTC
CDR3aa: CASSPLYGTGDANEQFF

v_gene: TRBV2
abundance: .
j_gene: TRBJ2-5
d_gene: TRBD2
CDR3nt: TGTGCCAGCAGTATGGCTGGACTAGCGGAAAACCAGTACTTC
CDR3aa: CASSMAGLAENQYF

v_gene: TRBV4-2
abundance: .
j_gene: TRBJ2-5
d_gene: .
CDR3nt: TGTGCCAGCAGCCAAGATCCCGTGGGGCCGTCTGGAGAGACCCAGTACTTC
CDR3aa: CASSQDPVGPSGETQYF

v_gene: TRBV19
abundance: .
j_gene: TRBJ1-2
d_gene: .
CDR3nt: TGTGCCAGTAGAGACCCGGGGGGTGGCTACACCTTC
CDR3aa: CASRDPGGGYTF

v_gene: TRBV18
abundance: .
j_gene: TRBJ1-1
d_gene: .
CDR3nt: TGTGCCAGCTTGCCGGGACAGAACACTGAAGCTTTCTTT
CDR3aa: CASLPGQNTEAFF

v_gene: TRBV5-1
abundance: .
j_gene: TRBJ2-2
d_gene: TRBD1
CDR3nt: TGCGCCAGCAGCTTAGGGACAGCTTACACCGGGGAGCTGTTTTTT
CDR3aa: CASSLGTAYTGELFF

v_gene: TRBV4-1
abundance: .
j_gene: TRBJ2-1
d_gene: TRBD2
CDR3nt: TGCGCCAGCAGCCATCCCCCTAGCGGGAGAATCGGGGCAAATGAGCAGTTCTTC
CDR3aa: CASSHPPSGRIGANEQFF

v_gene: TRBV11-1
abundance: .
j_gene: TRBJ2-5
d_gene: TRBD2
CDR3nt: TGTGCCAGCAGCCGAGTGGCTAGCGGGTACCAAGAGACCCAGTACTTC
CDR3aa: CASSRVASGYQETQYF

v_gene: TRBV2
abundance: .
j_gene: TRBJ2-7
d_gene: TRBD1
CDR3nt: TGTGCCAGCAGTGAAGAACAGGGGTACGAGCAGTACTTC
CDR3aa: CASSEEQGYEQYF

v_gene: TRBV2
abundance: .
j_gene: TRBJ1-1
d_gene: .
CDR3nt: TGTGCCAGCAGTTCTCAGGGGACTGAAGCTTTCTTT
CDR3aa: CASSSQGTEAFF

v_gene: TRBV14
abundance: .
j_gene: TRBJ1-1
d_gene: .
CDR3nt: TGTGCCAGCAGCCAAGAACAGGACACTGAAGCTTTCTTT
CDR3aa: CASSQEQDTEAFF

v_gene: TRBV10-3
abundance: .
j_gene: TRBJ2-2
d_gene: .
CDR3nt: TGTGCCATCAGTGAGTCCGCCAGCGTGGGCACCGGGGAGCTGTTTTTT
CDR3aa: CAISESASVGTGELFF

v_gene: TRBV11-2
abundance: .
j_gene: TRBJ2-7
d_gene: .
CDR3nt: TGTGCCAGCAGCTTCGGTGCAAGCGGAAATTACGAGCAGTACTTC
CDR3aa: CASSFGASGNYEQYF

v_gene: TRBV7-8
abundance: .
j_gene: TRBJ2-7
d_gene: TRBD1
CDR3nt: TGTGCCAGCAGCCGGGGCGGACAGGGGGGACTTTCACTCTACGAGCAGTACTTC
CDR3aa: CASSRGGQGGLSLYEQYF

v_gene: TRBV9
abundance: .
j_gene: TRBJ2-3
d_gene: TRBD2
CDR3nt: TGTGCCAGCAGCGCCCTAGCGGGGGGAAGCACAGATACGCAGTATTTT
CDR3aa: CASSALAGGSTDTQYF

v_gene: TRBV19
abundance: .
j_gene: TRBJ2-2
d_gene: TRBD1
CDR3nt: TGTGCCAGTAGTGCCCGACAGGGGGCCGGGGAGCTGTTTTTT
CDR3aa: CASSARQGAGELFF

v_gene: TRBV5-5
abundance: once
j_gene: TRBJ2-7
d_gene: TRBD2
CDR3nt: TGTGCCAGCAGCTTCATGGCCCCGGGAGGGCCCCACGAGCAGTACTTC
CDR3aa: CASSFMAPGGPHEQYF

v_gene: TRBV7-3
abundance: .
j_gene: TRBJ2-1
d_gene: .
CDR3nt: TGTGCCAGCAGCTTAATGAGGTACAATGAGCAGTTCTTC
CDR3aa: CASSLMRYNEQFF

v_gene: TRBV30
abundance: .
j_gene: TRBJ2-7
d_gene: .
CDR3nt: TGTGCCTGGAAGACTCTGTTAGGCGGGGCAAACCACGAGCAGTACTTC
CDR3aa: CAWKTLLGGANHEQYF

v_gene: TRBV5-1
abundance: .
j_gene: TRBJ2-1
d_gene: TRBD2
CDR3nt: TGCGCCAGCAGCTTGGTTCCTCGGGAGGCAATAGGGGATGAGCAGTTCTTC
CDR3aa: CASSLVPREAIGDEQFF

v_gene: TRBV5-5
abundance: .
j_gene: TRBJ2-3
d_gene: TRBD2
CDR3nt: TGTGCCAGCAGCTTGGCGGTGCAGCGGGGTAGCACAGATACGCAGTATTTT
CDR3aa: CASSLAVQRGSTDTQYF